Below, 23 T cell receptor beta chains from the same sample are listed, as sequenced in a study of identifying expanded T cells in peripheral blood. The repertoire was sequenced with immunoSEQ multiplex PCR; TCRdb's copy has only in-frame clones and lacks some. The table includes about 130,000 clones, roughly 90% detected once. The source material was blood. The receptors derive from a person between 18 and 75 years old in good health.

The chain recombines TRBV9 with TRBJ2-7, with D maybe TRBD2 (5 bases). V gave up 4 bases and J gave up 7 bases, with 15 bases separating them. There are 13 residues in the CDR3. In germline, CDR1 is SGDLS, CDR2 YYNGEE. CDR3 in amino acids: CASSIGRGFEQYF. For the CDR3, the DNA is TGTGCCAGCAGCATAGGAAGAGGGTTTGAGCAGTACTTC.

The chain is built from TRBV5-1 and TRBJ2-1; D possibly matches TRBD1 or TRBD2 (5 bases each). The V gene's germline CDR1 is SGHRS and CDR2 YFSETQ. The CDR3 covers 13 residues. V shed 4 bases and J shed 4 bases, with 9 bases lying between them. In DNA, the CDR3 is TGCGCCAGCAGCCGAGGGGTTTACAATGAGCAGTTCTTC. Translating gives CASSRGVYNEQFF.

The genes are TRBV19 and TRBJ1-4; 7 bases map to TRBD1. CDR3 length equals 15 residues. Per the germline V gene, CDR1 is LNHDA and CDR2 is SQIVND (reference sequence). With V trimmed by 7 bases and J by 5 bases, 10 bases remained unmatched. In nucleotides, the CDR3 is TGTGCCAGTACAAATCAGGGGGAGCTCAATGAAAAACTGTTTTTT. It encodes CASTNQGELNEKLFF.

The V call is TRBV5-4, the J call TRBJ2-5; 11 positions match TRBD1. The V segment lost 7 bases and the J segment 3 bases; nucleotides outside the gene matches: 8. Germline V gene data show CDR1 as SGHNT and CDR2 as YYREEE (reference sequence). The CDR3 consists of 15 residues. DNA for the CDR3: TGTGCCAGCTCGACAGGGGGACAGGGGGAAGAGACCCAGTACTTC. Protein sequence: CASSTGGQGEETQYF.

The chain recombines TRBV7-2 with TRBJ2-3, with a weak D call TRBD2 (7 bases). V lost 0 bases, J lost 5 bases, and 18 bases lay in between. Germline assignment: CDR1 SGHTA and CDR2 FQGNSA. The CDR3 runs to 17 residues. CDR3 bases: TGTGCCAGCAGCTTAGCGCTGCGAGGGGGGGCCAAAGATACGCAGTATTTT. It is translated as CASSLALRGGAKDTQYF.

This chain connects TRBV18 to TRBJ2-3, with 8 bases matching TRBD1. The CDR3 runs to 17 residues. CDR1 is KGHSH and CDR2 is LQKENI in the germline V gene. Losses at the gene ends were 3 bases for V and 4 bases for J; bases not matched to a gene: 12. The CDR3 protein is CASSPTTGAPPADTQYF. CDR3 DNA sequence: TGTGCCAGCTCACCGACGACAGGGGCCCCCCCAGCAGATACGCAGTATTTT.

The CDR3 spells CASSPRTGQETQYF. CDR3 nucleotides: TGTGCCAGCAGCCCAAGGACAGGGCAAGAGACCCAGTACTTC. This chain uses TRBV7-9 with TRBJ2-5; 8 bases agree with TRBD1. The CDR3 extends over 14 amino acids. Germline loops: CDR1 SEHNR, CDR2 FQNEAQ (reference sequence). V lost 5 bases to trimming and J lost 2 bases; unmatched junction nucleotides: 4. Based on the CDR3 plus reference TRBV7-9 and TRBJ2-5, the full variable domain is DTGVSQNPRHKITKRGQNVTFRCDPISEHNRLYWYRQTLGQGPEFLTYFQNEAQLEKSRLLSDRFSAERPKGSFSTLEIQRTEQGDSAMYLCASSPRTGQETQYFGPGTRLLVL.

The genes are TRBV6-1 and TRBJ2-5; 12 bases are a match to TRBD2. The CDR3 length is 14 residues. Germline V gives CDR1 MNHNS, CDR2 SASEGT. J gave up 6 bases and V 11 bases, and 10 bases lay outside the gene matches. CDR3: CAVGTSGPLKTQYF. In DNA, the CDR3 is TGTGCCGTCGGGACTAGCGGGCCCCTAAAGACCCAGTACTTC.

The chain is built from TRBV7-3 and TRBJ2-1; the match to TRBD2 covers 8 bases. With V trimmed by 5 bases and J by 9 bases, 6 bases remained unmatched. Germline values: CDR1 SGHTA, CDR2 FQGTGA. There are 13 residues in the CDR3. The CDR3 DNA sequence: TGTGCCAGCAGCGCAGGACTAGCTGGTGAGCAGTTCTTC. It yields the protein CASSAGLAGEQFF.

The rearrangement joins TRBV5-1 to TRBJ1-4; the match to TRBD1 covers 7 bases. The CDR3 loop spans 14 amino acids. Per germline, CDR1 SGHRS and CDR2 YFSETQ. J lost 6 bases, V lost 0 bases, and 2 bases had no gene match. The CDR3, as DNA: TGCGCCAGCAGCTTGGCCACAGGGGATGAAAAACTGTTTTTT. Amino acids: CASSLATGDEKLFF. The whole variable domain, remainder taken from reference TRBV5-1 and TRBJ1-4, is KAGVTQTPRYLIKTRGQQVTLSCSPISGHRSVSWYQQTPGQGLQFLFEYFSETQRNKGNFPGRFSGRQFSNSRSEMNVSTLELGDSALYLCASSLATGDEKLFFGSGTQLSVL.

The chain's CDR3 is CASSQGSPAGGSSGELFF. DNA for the CDR3: TGCGCCAGCAGCCAAGGCTCCCCAGCGGGGGGTTCCTCCGGGGAGCTGTTTTTT. The V call is TRBV4-3, the J call TRBJ2-2; TRBD2 matches at 9 bases. J lost 6 bases, V lost 1 base, and 12 bases had no gene match. The germline CDR1 and CDR2 sequences are LGHNA and YSLEER. CDR3 length: 18 amino acids.

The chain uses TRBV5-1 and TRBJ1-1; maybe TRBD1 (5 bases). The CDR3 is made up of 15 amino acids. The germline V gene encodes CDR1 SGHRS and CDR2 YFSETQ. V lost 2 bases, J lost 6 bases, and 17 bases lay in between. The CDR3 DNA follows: TGCGCCAGCAGCTTCCAACAGGCCAGTGGGTCTGAAGCTTTCTTT. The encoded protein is CASSFQQASGSEAFF.

The CDR3 spells CASSEVGRDNEQFF. As DNA, the CDR3 is TGTGCCAGCAGTGAAGTCGGCAGAGACAATGAGCAGTTCTTC. The chain joins TRBV25-1 to TRBJ2-1; no clear D gene. V was clipped by 2 bases and J by 5 bases, with 10 bases between them. The CDR3 sequence is 14 residues long. Germline CDR1 MGHDK, CDR2 SYGVNS.

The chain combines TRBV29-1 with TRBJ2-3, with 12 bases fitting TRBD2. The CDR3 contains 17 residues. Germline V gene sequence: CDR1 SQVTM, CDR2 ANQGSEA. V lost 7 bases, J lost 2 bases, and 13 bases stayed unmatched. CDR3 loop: CSAEGGLAGGNTDTQYF. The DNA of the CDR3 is TGCAGCGCCGAGGGCGGGCTAGCGGGAGGGAACACAGATACGCAGTATTTT.

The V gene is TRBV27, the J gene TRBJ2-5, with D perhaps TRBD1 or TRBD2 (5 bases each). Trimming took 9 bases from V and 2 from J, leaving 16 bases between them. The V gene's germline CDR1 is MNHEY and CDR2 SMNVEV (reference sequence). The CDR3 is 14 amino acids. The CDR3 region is CASKLGVWQETQYF. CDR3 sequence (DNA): TGTGCCAGTAAACTAGGGGTTTGGCAAGAGACCCAGTACTTC.

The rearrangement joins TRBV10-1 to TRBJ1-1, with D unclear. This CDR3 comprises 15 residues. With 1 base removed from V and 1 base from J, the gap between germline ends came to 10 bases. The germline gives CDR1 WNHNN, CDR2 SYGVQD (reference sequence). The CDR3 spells CASSEYLGWNTEAFF. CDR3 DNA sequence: TGCGCCAGCAGTGAGTATCTCGGGTGGAACACTGAAGCTTTCTTT.

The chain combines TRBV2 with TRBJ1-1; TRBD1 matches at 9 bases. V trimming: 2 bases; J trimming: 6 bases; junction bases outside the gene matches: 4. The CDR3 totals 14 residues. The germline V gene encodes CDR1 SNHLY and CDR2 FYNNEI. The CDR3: CASSETGGMSEAFF. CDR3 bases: TGTGCCAGCAGTGAAACAGGGGGCATGTCTGAAGCTTTCTTT.

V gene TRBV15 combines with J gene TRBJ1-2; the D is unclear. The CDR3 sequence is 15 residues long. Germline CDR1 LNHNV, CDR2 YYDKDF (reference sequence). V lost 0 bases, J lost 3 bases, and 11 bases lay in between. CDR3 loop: CATSRDQGSDYGYTF. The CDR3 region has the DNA TGTGCCACCAGCAGAGATCAAGGGAGTGACTATGGCTACACCTTC.

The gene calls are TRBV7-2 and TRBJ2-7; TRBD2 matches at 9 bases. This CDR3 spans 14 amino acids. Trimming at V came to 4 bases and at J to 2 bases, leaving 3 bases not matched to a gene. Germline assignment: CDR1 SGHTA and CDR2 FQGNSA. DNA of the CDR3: TGTGCCAGCAGCTCTCTAGCGGGGCCCTACGAGCAGTACTTC. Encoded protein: CASSSLAGPYEQYF.

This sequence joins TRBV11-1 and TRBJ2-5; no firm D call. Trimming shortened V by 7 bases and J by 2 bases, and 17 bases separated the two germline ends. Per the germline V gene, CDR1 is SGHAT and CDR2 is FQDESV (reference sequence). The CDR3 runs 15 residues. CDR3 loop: CASTGRWAAQETQYF. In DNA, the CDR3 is TGTGCCAGCACCGGCCGGTGGGCAGCACAAGAGACCCAGTACTTC.

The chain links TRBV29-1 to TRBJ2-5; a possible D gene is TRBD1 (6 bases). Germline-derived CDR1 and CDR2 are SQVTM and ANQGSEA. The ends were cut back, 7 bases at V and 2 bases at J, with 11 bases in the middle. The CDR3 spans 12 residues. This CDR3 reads CSARGVQETQYF. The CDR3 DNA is TGCAGCGCCAGGGGCGTACAAGAGACCCAGTACTTC. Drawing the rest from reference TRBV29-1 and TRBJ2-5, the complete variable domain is SAVISQKPSRDICQRGTSLTIQCQVDSQVTMMFWYRQQPGQSLTLIATANQGSEATYESGFVIDKFPISRPNLTFSTLTVSNMSPEDSSIYLCSARGVQETQYFGPGTRLLVL.

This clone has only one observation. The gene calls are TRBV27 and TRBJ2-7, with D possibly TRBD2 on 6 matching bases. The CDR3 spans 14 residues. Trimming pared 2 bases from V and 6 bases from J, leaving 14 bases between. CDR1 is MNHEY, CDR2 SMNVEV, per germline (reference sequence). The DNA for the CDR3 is TGTGCCAGCAGTTTAGTCCCAGGGCGGGGCGAGCAGTACTTC. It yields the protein CASSLVPGRGEQYF.

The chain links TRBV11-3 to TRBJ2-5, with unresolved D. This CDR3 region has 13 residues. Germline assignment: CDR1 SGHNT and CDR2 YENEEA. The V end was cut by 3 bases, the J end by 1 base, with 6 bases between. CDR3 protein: CASSLGFQETQYF. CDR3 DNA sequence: TGTGCCAGCAGCTTGGGGTTCCAAGAGACCCAGTACTTC.